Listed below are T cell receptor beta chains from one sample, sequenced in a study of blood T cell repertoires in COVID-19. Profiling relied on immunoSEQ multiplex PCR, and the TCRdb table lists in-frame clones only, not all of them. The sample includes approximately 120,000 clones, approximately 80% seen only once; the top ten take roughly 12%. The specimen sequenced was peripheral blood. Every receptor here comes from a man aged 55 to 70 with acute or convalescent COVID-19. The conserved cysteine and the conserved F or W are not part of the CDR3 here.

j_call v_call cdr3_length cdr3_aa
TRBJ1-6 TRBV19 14 ASRDRGQGIGSPLH
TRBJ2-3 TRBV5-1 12 ASSVGRGTDTQY
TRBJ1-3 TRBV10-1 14 ASSESRATSGNTIY
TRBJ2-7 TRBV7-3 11 ASGETGRHEQY
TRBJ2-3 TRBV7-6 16 ASSLRGLAGPSTDTQY
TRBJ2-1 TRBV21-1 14 ASIGLAGANYNEQF
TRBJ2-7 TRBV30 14 AWSVPWGRARGEQY
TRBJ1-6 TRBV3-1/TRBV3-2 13 ASSPGSSYNSPLH
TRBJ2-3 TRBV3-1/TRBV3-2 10 ASRSGADTQY
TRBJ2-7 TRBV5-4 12 ASSLVQGAYEQY
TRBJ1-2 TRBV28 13 ASSASGGANYGYT
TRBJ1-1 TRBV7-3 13 ASSLKSGEGLEAF
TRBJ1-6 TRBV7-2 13 ASRLAGTVNSPLH
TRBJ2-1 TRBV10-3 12 AAQRGSSYNEQF
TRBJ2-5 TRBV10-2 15 ASSESGQNYRQETQY
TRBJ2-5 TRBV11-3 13 ASSQGQGVGETQY
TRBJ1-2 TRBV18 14 ASSLNPPTANYGYT
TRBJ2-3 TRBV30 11 AWSVAATDTQY
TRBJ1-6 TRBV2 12 ASSDKTYNSPLH
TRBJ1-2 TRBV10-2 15 ASSDPGGLKGDYGYT
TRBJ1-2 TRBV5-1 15 ASSKRTGGSPSYGYT
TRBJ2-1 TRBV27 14 ASGLAGAGSYNEQF
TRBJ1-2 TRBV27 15 ASGSAAGRAYNYGYT
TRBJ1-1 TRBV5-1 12 ASSSQGGVTEAF
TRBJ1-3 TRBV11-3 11 ASSLRSGNTIY
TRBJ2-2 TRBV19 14 ASSIHPREGVGELF
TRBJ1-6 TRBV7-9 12 ASSLGQHNSPLH
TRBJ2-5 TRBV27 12 ASSDRGGAETQY
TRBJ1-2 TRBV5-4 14 ASRPGTGKSNYGYT
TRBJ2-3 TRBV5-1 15 ASSHSGLAGVTDTQY
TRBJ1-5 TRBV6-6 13 ASSWEDGYNQPQH
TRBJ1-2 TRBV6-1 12 ASSEGQGPYGYT
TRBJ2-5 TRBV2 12 ATKSAGGSKTQY
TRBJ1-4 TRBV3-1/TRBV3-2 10 ASSLREEKLF
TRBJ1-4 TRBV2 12 ASIPDRVNEKLF
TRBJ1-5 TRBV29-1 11 SVQTGFDQPQH
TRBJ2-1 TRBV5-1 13 ASSLNGAPGNEQF